Below, 4 T cell receptor beta chains from the same sample are listed, as sequenced in a study of TIL therapy for anti-PD-1-resistant metastatic lung cancer. Time point of the sample: pre-treatment sample, taken before nivolumab and TIL therapy. The libraries were made with immunoSEQ v3. Measured with immunoSEQ multiplex PCR; TCRdb has only the in-frame clones, and not every one. The sample carries about 50,000 clones, roughly 85% recorded once. The material was blood, obtained at baseline. The receptors stem from a woman aged 25 to 80 with non-small cell lung cancer.

For the CDR3, the DNA is TGTGCCAGCAGCCCCCGTCGGACTTCCATTGACGAGCAGTACTTC. Its translation: CASSPRRTSIDEQYF. This chain connects TRBV11-2 to TRBJ2-7; D possibly corresponds to TRBD2 (5 bases). The CDR3 has 15 residues. Germline V gene sequence: CDR1 SGHAT, CDR2 FQNNGV. V lost 5 bases and J 5 bases, leaving 19 bases between the germline ends.

J is TRBJ2-7 and V is TRBV5-6, with 8 bases matching TRBD1. This CDR3 has 15 residues. Germline V gene sequence: CDR1 SGHDT, CDR2 YYEEEE. Trimming removed 0 bases from V and 2 bases from J; junction bases left unmatched: 4. Here the CDR3 reads CASSLGTGPPYEQYF. The CDR3 DNA reads TGTGCCAGCAGCTTGGGGACAGGGCCCCCCTACGAGCAGTACTTC.

V usage is TRBV19 and J usage is TRBJ1-5; TRBD1 might be the D (5 bases). The CDR3 totals 17 residues. V lost 7 bases and J 1 base, leaving 20 bases between the germline ends. Germline CDR1 reads LNHDA; CDR2 reads SQIVND (reference sequence). The CDR3 DNA is TGTGCCAGTACCAGGGACGGTGGTGGGATCAGCAATCAGCCCCAGCATTTT. Translating gives CASTRDGGGISNQPQHF.

This clone was detected once. This chain links TRBV5-6 with TRBJ2-1; D gene uncertain. V was pared by 0 bases and J by 6 bases, with 4 bases between. Germline loops: CDR1 SGHDT, CDR2 YYEEEE. CDR3 size: 12 residues. The CDR3 here is CASSLGSNEQFF. Here the CDR3 DNA reads TGTGCCAGCAGCTTGGGTTCCAATGAGCAGTTCTTC.